The 13 T cell receptor beta chains reported below all come from one sample, sequenced in a study of blood T cells in healthy people across ages. Primers used in a second PCR of about 6 to 11 cycles were a sample-barcoded 5' primer and a J-beta primer mix. Using its own MiXCR run on the 5' RACE reads, TCRdb lists one record per CDR3 protein. The profile shows about 1,800,000 distinct CDR3 sequences, about 28% of them singletons. Sequencing input: blood. These TCRs come from a young woman in good health.

This clonotype was counted once. This chain uses TRBV29-1 with TRBJ2-5, with TRBD1 matching over 11 bases. Trimming took 3 bases from V and 7 from J; bases not matched to a gene: 10. Germline V gene data show CDR1 as SQVTM and CDR2 as ANQGSEA. CDR3 length equals 15 residues. The CDR3: CSVERTGGAIWTQYF. The CDR3 DNA sequence: TGCAGCGTTGAGAGGACAGGGGGCGCGATATGGACCCAGTACTTC.

The chain joins TRBV5-5 to TRBJ1-2; D remains unclear. V was trimmed by 4 bases and J by 3 bases, leaving 16 bases between them. The germline gives CDR1 SGHKS, CDR2 YYEKEE (reference sequence). There are 15 residues in the CDR3. Here the CDR3 reads CASSRGNRDDYGYTF. The CDR3 DNA sequence: TGTGCCAGCAGCCGAGGCAACAGAGATGACTATGGCTACACCTTC.

This clonotype turned up a few times. This chain connects TRBV18 to TRBJ1-1, with 8 bases matching TRBD1. This CDR3 spans 14 amino acids. Germline trimming cut 2 bases from V and 6 bases from J; bases unmatched to any gene: 5. CDR1 and CDR2 (germline): KGHSH, LQKENI. The CDR3 DNA is TGTGCCAGCTCACCAGAAACGACAGGGGCTGAAGCTTTCTTT. Its protein product is CASSPETTGAEAFF.

The CDR3 DNA reads TGTGCCAGCAGCTTGGTGGGGGGCTTCGAAAAACTGTTTTTT. Amino acids: CASSLVGGFEKLFF. The chain couples TRBV5-5 to TRBJ1-4, with a weak D call TRBD1 (6 bases). Trimming removed 0 bases from V and 8 bases from J, with 11 bases in between. From germline, CDR1 is SGHKS and CDR2 YYEKEE (reference sequence). The CDR3 contains 14 residues. Filled out from reference TRBV5-5 and TRBJ1-4, the complete variable domain reads DAGVTQSPTHLIKTRGQQVTLRCSPISGHKSVSWYQQVLGQGPQFIFQYYEKEERGRGNFPDRFSARQFPNYSSELNVNALLLGDSALYLCASSLVGGFEKLFFGSGTQLSVL.

To note about this clonotype: At one of its ends the junction is not consistent with the germline gene, which may arise from a read error. The chain combines TRBV4-1 with TRBJ2-7; tentative D call: TRBD2 (6 bases). The germline gives CDR1 MGHRA, CDR2 YSYEKL. The CDR3 has 19 residues. The CDR3 region is CANSQERSRGEAISYEQYF. The CDR3 nucleotides are TGCGCCAACAGCCAAGAACGAAGTAGAGGGGAGGCCATCTCCTACGAGCAGTACTTC.

This clonotype occurred many times. The genes are TRBV5-1 and TRBJ2-3; no firm D call. V was cut by 1 base and J by 4 bases, with 7 bases left in between. The CDR3 totals 13 residues. Germline V gives CDR1 SGHRS, CDR2 YFSETQ. In DNA, the CDR3 is TGCGCCAGCAGCTTGAATTCCGCAGATACGCAGTATTTT. Amino acid sequence: CASSLNSADTQYF.

This clonotype occurred a few times. The rearrangement links TRBV27 to TRBJ2-7, with 9 bases matching TRBD2. The CDR3 has 15 residues. Germline V gene data show CDR1 as MNHEY and CDR2 as SMNVEV (reference sequence). Germline trimming cut 5 bases from V and 8 bases from J; bases unmatched to any gene: 13. The CDR3 protein is CASSPNPGAGGKQYF. In DNA, the CDR3 is TGTGCCAGCAGTCCCAACCCAGGAGCGGGAGGAAAGCAGTACTTC.

The chain has TRBV28 and TRBJ2-7; D gene unclear. Between the trimmed V and J ends, which lost 5 bases and 7 bases, there was a span of 12 bases. The germline V gene has CDR1 MDHEN and CDR2 SYDVKM. The CDR3 has 12 residues. CDR3 sequence reads: CASSTPPGEQYF. DNA of the CDR3: TGTGCCAGCAGTACCCCACCCGGGGAGCAGTACTTC. The variable domain in full, with the rest retrieved from reference TRBV28 and TRBJ2-7, is DVKVTQSSRYLVKRTGEKVFLECVQDMDHENMFWYRQDPGLGLRLIYFSYDVKMKEKGDIPEGYSVSREKKERFSLILESASTNQTSMYLCASSTPPGEQYFGPGTRLTVT.

This clonotype was seen a handful of times. The chain recombines TRBV12-3 or TRBV12-4 with TRBJ1-1; D call uncertain. The CDR3 length is 12 residues. The V and J ends lost 3 bases and 1 base respectively, with 3 bases between them. CDR3 bases: TGTGCCAGCAGTTTCCAGAACACTGAAGCTTTCTTT. This gives the protein CASSFQNTEAFF.

This clonotype was observed at least ten times. The rearrangement uses TRBV24-1 and TRBJ2-1; D is uncertain. Germline CDR1 and CDR2: KGHDR and SFDVKD. There are 14 residues in the CDR3. Trimming pared 4 bases from V and 6 bases from J, leaving 12 bases between. This chain's CDR3 is CATSDNNKGNEQFF. DNA for the CDR3: TGTGCCACCAGTGACAACAACAAGGGCAATGAGCAGTTCTTC.

The chain links TRBV3-1 to TRBJ2-1, with 10 bases that match TRBD2. CDR1 is LGHDT, CDR2 YNNKEL, per germline (reference sequence). This CDR3 has 17 residues. The V segment lost 4 bases and the J segment 0 bases; nucleotides outside the gene matches: 6. CDR3 loop: CASSRGLAATSYNEQFF. Written as DNA, the CDR3 is TGTGCCAGCAGCCGCGGACTAGCGGCGACCTCCTACAATGAGCAGTTCTTC.

About this clonotype: A much larger clone lies a single base off, so this may be a read error. The chain couples TRBV4-3 to TRBJ2-1; D is ambiguous. The CDR3 totals 17 residues. Trimming took 0 bases from V and 0 from J, leaving 12 bases between them. Germline CDR1 reads LGHNA; CDR2 reads YSLEER. CDR3 sequence: CASSQDHGGSSYNEQFF. As DNA, the CDR3 is TGCGCCAGCAGCCAAGATCACGGCGGCAGCTCCTACAATGAGCAGTTCTTC.

The rearrangement links TRBV18 to TRBJ2-4, with D maybe TRBD2 (6 bases). Matching the DNA end better, TRBJ2-7 makes the J call doubtful. CDR3 length equals 15 residues. Germline-derived CDR1 and CDR2 are KGHSH and LQKENI. The CDR3 loop reads CASSPTAGSRDEQYF. CDR3 DNA sequence: TGTGCCAGCTCACCAACCGCGGGATCTAGGGACGAGCAGTACTTC.